The rows below give T cell receptor beta chains drawn from one sample of a study of cytomegalovirus exposure and HLA in healthy donors. Produced via immunoSEQ multiplex PCR; TCRdb's table is partial and in-frame only. The table records about 220,000 clones, around 80% of them present only once. Sequenced input: PBMCs. The receptor set was obtained from a woman in her 30s in good health and CMV-seropositive. Each CDR3 is given with its conserved first and last residue. D genes are given only for firm matches. The size of a clone is reported for some rows only, either as once, few or many, or as a class for expanded clones.

.	TRBJ1-2	TRBV7-9	TRBD1	CASSSLTGVGYTF	TGTGCCAGCAGCTCCCTGACAGGGGTTGGCTACACCTTC
.	TRBJ1-1	TRBV6-5	TRBD1	CASFRTGTEAFF	TGTGCCAGCTTTCGGACAGGGACAGAAGCTTTCTTT
.	TRBJ2-7	TRBV5-1	.	CASRWGATYYEQYF	TGCGCCAGCAGGTGGGGGGCTACGTACTACGAGCAGTACTTC
.	TRBJ1-5	TRBV6-5	.	CASSWDTIEPQHF	TGTGCCAGCAGTTGGGACACCATCGAGCCCCAGCATTTT
.	TRBJ2-3	TRBV7-3	.	CASSPPSDTQYF	TGTGCCAGCAGCCCTCCCTCGGATACGCAGTATTTT
once	TRBJ1-2	TRBV7-6	.	CASAKTGTYGYTF	TGTGCCAGCGCGAAGACAGGCACCTATGGCTACACCTTC
.	TRBJ2-7	TRBV29-1	.	CSVAGTGDEQYF	TGCAGCGTCGCCGGGACTGGGGACGAGCAGTACTTC
.	TRBJ1-4	TRBV5-1	.	CASSFGDTNEKLFF	TGCGCCAGCAGTTTCGGTGACACTAATGAAAAACTGTTTTTT
.	TRBJ2-1	TRBV27	.	CATSSADSSYNEQFF	TGTGCCACTTCTTCAGCGGATAGCTCCTACAATGAGCAGTTCTTC
.	TRBJ2-1	TRBV5-1	TRBD2	CASSTATSGRDQFF	TGCGCCAGCAGCACGGCGACTAGCGGGAGGGATCAGTTCTTC
.	TRBJ2-1	TRBV29-1	TRBD2	CSVEASGAYNEQFF	TGCAGCGTTGAAGCTAGCGGGGCTTACAATGAGCAGTTCTTC
.	TRBJ2-1	TRBV27	TRBD2	CASSLTSGTYNEQFF	TGTGCCAGCAGTTTGACTAGCGGAACCTACAATGAGCAGTTCTTC
.	TRBJ2-1	TRBV15	TRBD1	CATRVTGGPPEQFF	TGTGCCACCAGGGTGACAGGGGGCCCTCCTGAGCAGTTCTTC
.	TRBJ1-1	TRBV7-2	TRBD1	CASSSGGTEAFF	TGTGCCAGCAGCTCAGGGGGTACTGAAGCTTTCTTT
.	TRBJ2-7	TRBV5-4	TRBD2	CASSQSTSGRTEQYF	TGTGCCAGCAGCCAGTCGACTAGCGGGAGGACCGAGCAGTACTTC
.	TRBJ2-1	TRBV11-3	TRBD2	CASSSGEGRANEQFF	TGTGCCAGCAGCTCCGGGGAGGGCCGAGCCAATGAGCAGTTCTTC
.	TRBJ2-1	TRBV5-4	.	CASSLGWGGFNEQFF	TGTGCCAGCAGCTTGGGCTGGGGCGGATTCAATGAGCAGTTCTTC
.	TRBJ2-3	TRBV4-1	.	CASSQGLGRFGTDTQYF	TGCGCCAGCAGCCAGGGACTCGGGAGATTCGGCACAGATACGCAGTATTTT
.	TRBJ1-5	TRBV9	.	CASSTSTNQPQHF	TGTGCCAGCAGCACATCGACAAATCAGCCCCAGCATTTT
.	TRBJ2-3	TRBV30	.	CAWKQTDTQYF	TGTGCCTGGAAACAGACAGATACGCAGTATTTT
.	TRBJ2-1	TRBV5-4	TRBD1	CASSSGGAGSYNEQFF	TGTGCCAGCAGCTCAGGGGGCGCGGGCTCCTACAATGAGCAGTTCTTC
once	TRBJ2-5	TRBV30	.	CACTDVKETQYF	TGTGCCTGCACGGACGTCAAAGAGACCCAGTACTTC
.	TRBJ2-7	TRBV14	.	CASSHPTGTHEQYF	TGTGCCAGCAGCCATCCGACAGGCACCCACGAGCAGTACTTC
few	TRBJ2-2	TRBV19	.	CASSIEGAGELFF	TGTGCCAGTAGTATCGAGGGTGCCGGGGAGCTGTTTTTT
.	TRBJ2-1	TRBV4-1	.	CASSQDRQGIRNEQFF	TGCGCCAGCAGCCAAGATCGGCAGGGGATTAGAAATGAGCAGTTCTTC
.	TRBJ2-7	TRBV6-1	.	CASSELDSTYEQYF	TGTGCCAGCAGTGAACTCGACAGTACCTACGAGCAGTACTTC
.	TRBJ2-7	TRBV9	.	CARIGTPTPYEQYF	TGTGCCAGGATCGGGACACCTACTCCCTACGAGCAGTACTTC
.	TRBJ1-2	TRBV4-1	.	CASSQGAGSLYGYTF	TGCGCCAGCAGCCAAGGGGCGGGGAGCCTCTATGGCTACACCTTC
.	TRBJ2-2	TRBV10-3	.	CASNRGGTNTGELFF	TGTGCCTCTAACCGTGGCGGGACGAACACCGGGGAGCTGTTTTTT
.	TRBJ1-1	TRBV11-2	.	CASSPITGQGEAFF	TGTGCCAGCAGCCCCATAACCGGCCAGGGCGAAGCTTTCTTT
once	TRBJ2-1	TRBV6-5	.	CASSYALDSYNEQFF	TGTGCCAGCAGTTACGCCCTGGACTCATACAATGAGCAGTTCTTC
.	TRBJ2-7	TRBV6-5	.	CASSPGQPSEQYF	TGTGCCAGCAGCCCCGGACAGCCGAGCGAGCAGTACTTC
.	TRBJ2-1	TRBV6-1	TRBD1	CASSTGTVSNEQFF	TGTGCCAGCAGTACCGGGACAGTCTCCAATGAGCAGTTCTTC
few	TRBJ1-1	TRBV29-1	.	CSVGLGGHTEAFF	TGCAGCGTTGGTTTGGGGGGGCACACTGAAGCTTTCTTT
.	TRBJ1-2	TRBV6-5	.	CASSYNGATYGYTF	TGTGCCAGCAGTTACAATGGGGCTACCTATGGCTACACCTTC
.	TRBJ1-5	TRBV28	.	CASSFIRDYSNQPQHF	TGTGCCAGCAGTTTCATCCGCGACTATAGCAATCAGCCCCAGCATTTT
.	TRBJ2-1	TRBV4-1	.	CASSQDVVVDIYEQFF	TGCGCCAGCAGCCAAGATGTAGTAGTGGATATTTATGAGCAGTTCTTC
.	TRBJ2-1	TRBV2	.	CASSEAGFDEQFF	TGTGCCAGCAGTGAGGCAGGGTTCGATGAGCAGTTCTTC
.	TRBJ2-1	TRBV7-9	.	CASSLSGTRNEQFF	TGTGCCAGCAGCCTATCCGGGACGAGAAATGAGCAGTTCTTC
few	TRBJ2-2	TRBV10-3	TRBD1	CAISESKAGGDTGELFF	TGTGCCATCAGTGAGTCTAAGGCAGGGGGCGACACCGGGGAGCTGTTTTTT
.	TRBJ1-5	TRBV5-1	.	CASSLAGGNQPQHF	TGCGCCAGCAGCTTGGCCGGGGGAAACCAGCCCCAGCATTTT
.	TRBJ2-6	TRBV19	.	CASSMGKGSGANVLTF	TGTGCCAGTAGTATGGGAAAGGGATCTGGGGCCAACGTCCTGACTTTC